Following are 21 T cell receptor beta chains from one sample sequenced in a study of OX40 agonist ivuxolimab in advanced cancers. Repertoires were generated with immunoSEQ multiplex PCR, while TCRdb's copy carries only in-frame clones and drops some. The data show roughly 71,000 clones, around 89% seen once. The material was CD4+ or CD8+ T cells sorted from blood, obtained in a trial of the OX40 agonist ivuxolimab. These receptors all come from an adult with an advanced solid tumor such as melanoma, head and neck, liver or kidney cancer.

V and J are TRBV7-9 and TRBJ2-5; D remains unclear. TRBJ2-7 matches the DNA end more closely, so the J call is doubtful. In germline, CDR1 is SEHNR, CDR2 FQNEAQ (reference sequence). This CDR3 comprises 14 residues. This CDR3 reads CASSLRQVEDEQYF. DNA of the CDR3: TGTGCCAGCAGCTTAAGGCAGGTTGAGGACGAGCAGTACTTC.

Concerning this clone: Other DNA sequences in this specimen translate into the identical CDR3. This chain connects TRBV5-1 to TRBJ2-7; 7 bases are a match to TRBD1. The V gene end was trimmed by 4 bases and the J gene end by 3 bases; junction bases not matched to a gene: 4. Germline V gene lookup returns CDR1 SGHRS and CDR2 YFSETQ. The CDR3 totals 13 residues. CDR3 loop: CASSERQGYEQYF. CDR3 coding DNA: TGCGCCAGCAGCGAACGACAGGGCTACGAGCAGTACTTC.

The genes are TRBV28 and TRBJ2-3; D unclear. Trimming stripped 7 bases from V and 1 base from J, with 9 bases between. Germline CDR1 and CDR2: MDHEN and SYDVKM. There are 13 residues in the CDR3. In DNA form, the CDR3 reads TGTGCCAGCATCCCCCCGGGCACAGATACGCAGTATTTT. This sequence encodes CASIPPGTDTQYF.

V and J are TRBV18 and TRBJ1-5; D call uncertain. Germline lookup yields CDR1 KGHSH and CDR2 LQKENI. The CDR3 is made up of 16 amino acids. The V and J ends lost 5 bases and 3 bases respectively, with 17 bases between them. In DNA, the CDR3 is TGTGCCAGCTCAACTTTACCCGGGTCGAACAATCAGCCCCAGCATTTT. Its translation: CASSTLPGSNNQPQHF.

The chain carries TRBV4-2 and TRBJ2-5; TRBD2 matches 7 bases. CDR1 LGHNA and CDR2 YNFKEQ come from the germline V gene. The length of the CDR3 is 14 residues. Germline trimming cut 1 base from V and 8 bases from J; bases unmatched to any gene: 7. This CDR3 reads CASSQVPSGYTQYF. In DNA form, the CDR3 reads TGTGCCAGCAGCCAAGTTCCTAGCGGATATACCCAGTACTTC.

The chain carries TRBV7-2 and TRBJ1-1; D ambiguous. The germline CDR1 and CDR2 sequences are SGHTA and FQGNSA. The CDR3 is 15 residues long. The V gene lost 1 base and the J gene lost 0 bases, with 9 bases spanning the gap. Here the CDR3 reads CASSLGAGLNTEAFF. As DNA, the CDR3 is TGTGCCAGCAGCTTAGGGGCAGGCTTGAACACTGAAGCTTTCTTT.

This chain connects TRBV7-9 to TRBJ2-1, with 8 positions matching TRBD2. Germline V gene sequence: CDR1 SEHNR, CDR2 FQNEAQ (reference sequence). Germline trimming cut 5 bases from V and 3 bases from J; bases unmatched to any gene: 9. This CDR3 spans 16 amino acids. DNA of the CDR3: TGTGCCAGCAGCCCCCGGGGTAGCGGGGACTACAATGAGCAGTTCTTC. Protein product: CASSPRGSGDYNEQFF.

DNA for the CDR3: TGTGCCAGCAGCTTGACCCTGGACAGCGGTCGGCGTGAAAAACTGTTTTTT. It yields the protein CASSLTLDSGRREKLFF. The chain employs TRBV5-5 and TRBJ1-4; possible D gene TRBD1, 6 bases. There are 17 residues in the CDR3. Germline V CDR1 and CDR2: SGHKS, YYEKEE (reference sequence). Trimming removed 1 base at V and 7 bases at J, with 20 bases between.

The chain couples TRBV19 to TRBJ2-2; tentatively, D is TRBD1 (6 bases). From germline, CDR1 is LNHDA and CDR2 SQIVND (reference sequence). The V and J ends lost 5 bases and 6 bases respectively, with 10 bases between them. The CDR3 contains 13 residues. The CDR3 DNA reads TGTGCCAGTAGTCCCGGACAGTCCGGGGAGCTGTTTTTT. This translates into CASSPGQSGELFF.

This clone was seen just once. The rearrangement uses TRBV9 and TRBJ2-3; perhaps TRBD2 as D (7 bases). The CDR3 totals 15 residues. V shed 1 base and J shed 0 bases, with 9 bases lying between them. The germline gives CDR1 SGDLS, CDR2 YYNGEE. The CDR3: CASSVRGASTDTQYF. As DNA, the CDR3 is TGTGCCAGCAGCGTACGGGGGGCTAGCACAGATACGCAGTATTTT.

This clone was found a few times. The CDR3 reads CASSLVRVGETQYF. The CDR3 DNA follows: TGTGCCAGCAGCTTAGTAAGAGTTGGAGAGACCCAGTACTTC. The chain has TRBV11-3 and TRBJ2-5; D ambiguous. Germline values: CDR1 SGHNT, CDR2 YENEEA. V was clipped by 1 base and J by 4 bases, with 10 bases between them. CDR3 length: 14 residues. The whole variable domain, filled in from reference TRBV11-3 and TRBJ2-5, reads EAGVVQSPRYKIIEKKQPVAFWCNPISGHNTLYWYLQNLGQGPELLIRYENEEAVDDSQLPKDRFSAERLKGVDSTLKIQPAELGDSAVYLCASSLVRVGETQYFGPGTRLLVL.

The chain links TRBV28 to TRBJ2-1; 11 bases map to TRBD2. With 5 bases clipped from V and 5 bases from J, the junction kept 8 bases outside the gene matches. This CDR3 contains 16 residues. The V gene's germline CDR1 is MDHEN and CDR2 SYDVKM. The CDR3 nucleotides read TGTGCCAGCAGTCTCCCTAGCGGGAGGACCCACAATGAGCAGTTCTTC. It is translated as CASSLPSGRTHNEQFF.

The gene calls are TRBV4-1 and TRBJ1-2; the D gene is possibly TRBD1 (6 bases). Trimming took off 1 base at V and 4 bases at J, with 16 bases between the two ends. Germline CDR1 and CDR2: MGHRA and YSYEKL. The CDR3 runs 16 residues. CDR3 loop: CASSQAWGPYLYGYTF. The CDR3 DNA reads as TGCGCCAGCAGCCAAGCATGGGGGCCCTACCTCTATGGCTACACCTTC.

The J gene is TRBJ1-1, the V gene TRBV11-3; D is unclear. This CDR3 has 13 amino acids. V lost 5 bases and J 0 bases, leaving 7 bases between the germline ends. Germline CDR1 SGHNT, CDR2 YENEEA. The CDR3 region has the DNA TGTGCCAGCAGCCTCGACCTGAACACTGAAGCTTTCTTT. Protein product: CASSLDLNTEAFF.

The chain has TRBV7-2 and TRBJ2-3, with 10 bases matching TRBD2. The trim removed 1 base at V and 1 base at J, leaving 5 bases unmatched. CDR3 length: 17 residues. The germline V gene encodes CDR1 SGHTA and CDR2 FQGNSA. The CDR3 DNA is TGTGCCAGCAGCTTAGGGCTAGCGGGGGCCCGCACAGATACGCAGTATTTT. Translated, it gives CASSLGLAGARTDTQYF.

In nucleotides, the CDR3 is TGTGCCAGCACGTCCGGGTCATACTACGAGCAGTACTTC. It specifies CASTSGSYYEQYF. This chain uses TRBV28 with TRBJ2-7; D remains unclear. CDR1 and CDR2 (germline): MDHEN, SYDVKM. The length of the CDR3 is 13 residues. Deletions cut 7 bases from V and 3 bases from J, with 13 bases between.

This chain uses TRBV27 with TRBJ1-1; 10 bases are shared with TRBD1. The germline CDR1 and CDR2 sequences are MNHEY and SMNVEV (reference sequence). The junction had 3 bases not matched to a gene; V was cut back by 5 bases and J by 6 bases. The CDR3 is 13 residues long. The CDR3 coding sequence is TGTGCCAGCAGTCGGGACAGGGGCTCTGAAGCTTTCTTT. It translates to CASSRDRGSEAFF.

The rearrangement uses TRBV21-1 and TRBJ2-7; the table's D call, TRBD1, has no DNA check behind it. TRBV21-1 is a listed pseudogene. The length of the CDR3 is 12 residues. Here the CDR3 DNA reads TGTGCCAGGCCCAGGGGGCTCTACGAGCAGTACTTC. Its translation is CARPRGLYEQYF.

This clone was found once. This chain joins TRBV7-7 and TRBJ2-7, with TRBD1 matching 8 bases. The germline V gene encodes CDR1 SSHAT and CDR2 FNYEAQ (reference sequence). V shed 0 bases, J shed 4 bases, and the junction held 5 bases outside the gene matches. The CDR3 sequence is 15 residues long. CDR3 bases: TGTGCCAGCAGCTTAGCCCAGGGGGCGCAGTACGAGCAGTACTTC. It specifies CASSLAQGAQYEQYF.

The CDR3 bases are TGTGCCAGCAGTTTATGGTCAGCGAGCTCTGGAAACACCATATATTTT. Translated: CASSLWSASSGNTIYF. V is TRBV28 and J is TRBJ1-3; D is unresolved. Per germline, CDR1 MDHEN and CDR2 SYDVKM. This CDR3 region has 16 residues. V shed 0 bases and J shed 0 bases, with 9 bases lying between them. Combining the CDR3 with reference TRBV28 and TRBJ1-3 gives the whole variable domain DVKVTQSSRYLVKRTGEKVFLECVQDMDHENMFWYRQDPGLGLRLIYFSYDVKMKEKGDIPEGYSVSREKKERFSLILESASTNQTSMYLCASSLWSASSGNTIYFGEGSWLTVV.

CDR3 sequence (DNA): TGTGCCAGCAGTTTATCCAGGGACCGGATTAATGGCTACACCTTC. It translates to CASSLSRDRINGYTF. This chain links TRBV27 with TRBJ1-2, with D perhaps TRBD1 (5 bases). Germline loops: CDR1 MNHEY, CDR2 SMNVEV (reference sequence). CDR3 length: 15 residues. The V end lost 0 bases, the J end lost 6 bases, and 14 bases lay between the germline ends.